The clone carrying this TCR beta chain was seen repeatedly, ten times or more. Its specificity is unknown. The germline V gene encodes CDR1 GTSNPN and CDR2 SVGIG (reference sequence). The CDR3 has 16 residues. V lost 3 bases and J 3 bases, leaving 19 bases between the germline ends. The data derive from a study of CD8 T cells in ankylosing spondylitis. Findings and limits, study-wide: Clones tied to disease were said to be significantly enriched in matched ankylosing spondylitis synovial fluid. There was a TCR beta motif, made of roughly eight highly homologous variants, that appeared characteristic of ankylosing spondylitis blood.

Quantitative 5'-RACE was performed with molecular barcodes, and it yielded the TCR beta libraries. TCRdb called the 5' RACE reads again in MiXCR, with one record for every CDR3 protein. The top ten clones hold less than 3% of a sample with under 250,000 distinct CDR3 sequences, 10% of them seen once. The source material was blood, either unsorted or a sorted T cell fraction (not recorded which). The chain links TRBV30 to TRBJ2-3; D is ambiguous. This TCR was recovered from a male donor with ankylosing spondylitis or in good health (not recorded which). CDR3 amino acids: CAWRGGNLIQTDTQYF. DNA of the CDR3: TGTGCCTGGAGGGGTGGGAACCTCATCCAGACAGATACGCAGTATTTT.